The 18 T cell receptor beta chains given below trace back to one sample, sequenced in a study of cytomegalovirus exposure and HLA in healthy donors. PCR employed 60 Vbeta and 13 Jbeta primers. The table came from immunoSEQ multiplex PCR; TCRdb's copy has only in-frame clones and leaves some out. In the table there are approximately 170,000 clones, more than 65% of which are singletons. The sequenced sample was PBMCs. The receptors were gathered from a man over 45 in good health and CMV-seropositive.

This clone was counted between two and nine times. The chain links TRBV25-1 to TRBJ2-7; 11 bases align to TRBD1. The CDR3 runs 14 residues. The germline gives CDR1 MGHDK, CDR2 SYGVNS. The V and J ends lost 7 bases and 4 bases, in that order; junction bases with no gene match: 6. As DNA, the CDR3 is TGTGCCAGCACACCCCGGGACAGGGGGTACGAGCAGTACTTC. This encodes CASTPRDRGYEQYF.

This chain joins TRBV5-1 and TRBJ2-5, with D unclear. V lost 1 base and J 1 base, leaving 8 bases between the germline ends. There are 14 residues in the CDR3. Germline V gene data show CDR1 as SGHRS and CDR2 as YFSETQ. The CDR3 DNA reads TGCGCCAGCAGCTTGCTGGCAGTCCAAGAGACCCAGTACTTC. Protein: CASSLLAVQETQYF.

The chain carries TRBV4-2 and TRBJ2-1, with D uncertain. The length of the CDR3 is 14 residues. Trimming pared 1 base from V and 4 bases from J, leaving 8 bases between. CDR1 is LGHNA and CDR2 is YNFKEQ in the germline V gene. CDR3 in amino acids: CASSQVKEYNEQFF. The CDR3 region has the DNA TGTGCCAGCAGCCAAGTAAAGGAGTACAATGAGCAGTTCTTC.

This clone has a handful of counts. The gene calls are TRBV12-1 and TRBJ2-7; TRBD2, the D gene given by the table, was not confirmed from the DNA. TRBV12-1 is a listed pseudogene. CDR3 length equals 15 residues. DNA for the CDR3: TGTGCCAGCAGCCCCGGGACTAGCTTCTCCTACGAGCAGTACTTC. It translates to CASSPGTSFSYEQYF.

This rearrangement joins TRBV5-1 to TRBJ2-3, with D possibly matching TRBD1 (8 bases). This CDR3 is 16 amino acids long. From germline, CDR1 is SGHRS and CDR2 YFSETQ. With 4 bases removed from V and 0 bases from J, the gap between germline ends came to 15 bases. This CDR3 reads CASSTPQGGSTDTQYF. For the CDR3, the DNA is TGCGCCAGCAGCACACCACAGGGGGGGAGCACAGATACGCAGTATTTT.

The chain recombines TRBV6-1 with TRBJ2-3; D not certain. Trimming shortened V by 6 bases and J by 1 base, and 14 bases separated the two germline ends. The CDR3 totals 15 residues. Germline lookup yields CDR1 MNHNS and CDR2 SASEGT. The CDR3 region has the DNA TGTGCCAGCAGGAGATACAGTACCCGCACAGATACGCAGTATTTT. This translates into CASRRYSTRTDTQYF.

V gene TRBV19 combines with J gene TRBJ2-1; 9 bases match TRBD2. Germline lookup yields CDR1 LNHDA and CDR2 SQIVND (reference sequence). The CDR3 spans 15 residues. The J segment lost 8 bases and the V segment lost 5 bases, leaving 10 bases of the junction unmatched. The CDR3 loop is CASSLLSGRSDEQFF. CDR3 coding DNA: TGTGCCAGTAGTCTTCTTAGCGGGAGAAGCGATGAGCAGTTCTTC.

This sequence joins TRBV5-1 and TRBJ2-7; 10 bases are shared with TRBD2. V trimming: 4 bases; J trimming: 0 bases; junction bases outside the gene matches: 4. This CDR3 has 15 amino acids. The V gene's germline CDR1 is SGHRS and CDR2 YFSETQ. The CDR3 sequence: CASSTGLAASYEQYF. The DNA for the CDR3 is TGCGCCAGCAGCACCGGACTAGCGGCCTCCTACGAGCAGTACTTC.

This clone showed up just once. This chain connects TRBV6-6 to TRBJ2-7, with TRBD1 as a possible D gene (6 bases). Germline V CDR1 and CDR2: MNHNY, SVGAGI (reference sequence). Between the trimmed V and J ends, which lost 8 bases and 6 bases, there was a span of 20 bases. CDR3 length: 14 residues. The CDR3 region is CASPYSGTRSEQYF. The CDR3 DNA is TGTGCCAGCCCCTACTCCGGGACACGTAGCGAGCAGTACTTC.

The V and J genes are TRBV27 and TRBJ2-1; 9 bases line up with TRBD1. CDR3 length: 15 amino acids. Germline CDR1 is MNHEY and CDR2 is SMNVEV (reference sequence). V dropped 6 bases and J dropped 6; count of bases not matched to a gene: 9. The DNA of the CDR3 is TGTGCCAGCAGCCAGGGGACAGGGTCTTTCAATGAGCAGTTCTTC. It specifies CASSQGTGSFNEQFF.

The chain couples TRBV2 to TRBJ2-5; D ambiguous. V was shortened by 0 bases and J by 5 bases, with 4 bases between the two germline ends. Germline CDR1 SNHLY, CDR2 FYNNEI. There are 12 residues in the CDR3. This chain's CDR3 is CASSEAIETQYF. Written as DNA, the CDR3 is TGTGCCAGCAGTGAAGCTATCGAGACCCAGTACTTC.

The CDR3 reads CASSAPGQGTETQYF. CDR3 in DNA: TGTGCCAGCAGTGCCCCGGGACAGGGGACGGAGACCCAGTACTTC. This rearrangement joins TRBV27 to TRBJ2-5; 10 bases match TRBD1. J was trimmed by 5 bases and V by 5 bases; bases with no gene match: 8. Germline loops: CDR1 MNHEY, CDR2 SMNVEV (reference sequence). The length of the CDR3 is 15 residues.

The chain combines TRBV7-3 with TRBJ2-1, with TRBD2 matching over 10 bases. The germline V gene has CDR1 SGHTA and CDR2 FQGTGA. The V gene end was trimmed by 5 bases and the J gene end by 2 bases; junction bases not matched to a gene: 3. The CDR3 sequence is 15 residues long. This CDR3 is CASSLTSGAYNEQFF. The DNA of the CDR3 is TGTGCCAGCAGCCTTACTAGCGGGGCCTACAATGAGCAGTTCTTC.

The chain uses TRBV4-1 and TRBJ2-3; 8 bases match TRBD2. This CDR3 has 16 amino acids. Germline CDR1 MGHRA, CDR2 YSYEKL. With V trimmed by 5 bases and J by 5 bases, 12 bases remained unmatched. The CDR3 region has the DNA TGCGCCAGCAGCTTACGCTTAGCGGGATCTGAAGATACGCAGTATTTT. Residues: CASSLRLAGSEDTQYF.

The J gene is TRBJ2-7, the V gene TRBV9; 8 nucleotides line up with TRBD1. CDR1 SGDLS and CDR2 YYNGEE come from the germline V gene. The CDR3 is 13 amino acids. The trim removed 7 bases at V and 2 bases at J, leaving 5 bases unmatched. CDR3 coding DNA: TGTGCCAGCGGATCAGGGGGCCCCTACGAGCAGTACTTC. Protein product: CASGSGGPYEQYF. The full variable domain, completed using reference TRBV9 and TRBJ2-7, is DSGVTQTPKHLITATGQRVTLRCSPRSGDLSVYWYQQSLDQGLQFLIQYYNGEERAKGNILERFSAQQFPDLHSELNLSSLELGDSALYFCASGSGGPYEQYFGPGTRLTVT.

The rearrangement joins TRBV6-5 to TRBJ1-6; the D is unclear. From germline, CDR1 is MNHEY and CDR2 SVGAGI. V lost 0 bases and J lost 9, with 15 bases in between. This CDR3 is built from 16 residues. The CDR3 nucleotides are TGTGCCAGCAGTTACTCGAATAGACGGCCGGGTTCACCCCTCCACTTT. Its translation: CASSYSNRRPGSPLHF.

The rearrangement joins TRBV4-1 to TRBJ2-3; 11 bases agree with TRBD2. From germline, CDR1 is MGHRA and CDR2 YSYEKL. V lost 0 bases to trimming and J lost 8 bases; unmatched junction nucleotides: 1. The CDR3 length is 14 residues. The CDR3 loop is CASSQELAGATQYF. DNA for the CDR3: TGCGCCAGCAGCCAAGAACTAGCGGGGGCTACGCAGTATTTT.

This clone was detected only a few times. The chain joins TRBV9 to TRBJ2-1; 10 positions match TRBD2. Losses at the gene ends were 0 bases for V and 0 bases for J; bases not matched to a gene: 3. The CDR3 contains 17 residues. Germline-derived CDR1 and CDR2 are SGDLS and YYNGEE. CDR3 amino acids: CASSVGSGRHSYNEQFF. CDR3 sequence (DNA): TGTGCCAGCAGCGTAGGTAGCGGGAGGCACTCCTACAATGAGCAGTTCTTC.